Below are 4 T cell receptor beta chains sequenced from a single sample in a study of OX40 agonist ivuxolimab in advanced cancers. TCRdb's table, derived via immunoSEQ multiplex PCR, lists solely in-frame clones and lacks some. This sample carries around 76,000 clones, around 87% of them seen once, and the ten largest clones take less than 0.7%. Sample: CD4+ or CD8+ T cells sorted from blood, taken in a trial of the OX40 agonist ivuxolimab. The receptors shown here come from an adult with an advanced solid tumor such as melanoma, head and neck, liver or kidney cancer.

V and J are TRBV10-3 and TRBJ2-1; the D gene could be TRBD1 or TRBD2 (5 bases each). The CDR3 sequence is 16 residues long. Germline-derived CDR1 and CDR2 are ENHRY and SYGVKD. Trimming took off 7 bases at V and 2 bases at J, with 18 bases between the two ends. For the CDR3, the DNA is TGTGCCATCAATAAGGGACCCAGGGCCGCCTACAATGAGCAGTTCTTC. The encoded protein is CAINKGPRAAYNEQFF.

This chain connects TRBV5-1 to TRBJ2-5; D is undetermined. Germline V lookup: CDR1 SGHRS, CDR2 YFSETQ. Trimming removed 1 base from V and 4 bases from J, with 11 bases in between. This CDR3 region has 14 residues. CDR3 region: CASSLNGVGETQYF. DNA for the CDR3: TGCGCCAGCAGCTTGAATGGAGTCGGAGAGACCCAGTACTTC. Together with reference TRBV5-1 and TRBJ2-5, the CDR3 gives the full variable domain: KAGVTQTPRYLIKTRGQQVTLSCSPISGHRSVSWYQQTPGQGLQFLFEYFSETQRNKGNFPGRFSGRQFSNSRSEMNVSTLELGDSALYLCASSLNGVGETQYFGPGTRLLVL.

V gene TRBV5-1 combines with J gene TRBJ1-1; D gene uncertain. CDR3 length: 16 residues. The germline V and J ends were trimmed by 0 bases and 0 bases, with 12 bases remaining between them. Germline V gives CDR1 SGHRS, CDR2 YFSETQ. The CDR3 DNA reads TGCGCCAGCAGCTTGGCAGGCAGTCGGGTGAACACTGAAGCTTTCTTT. It codes for CASSLAGSRVNTEAFF.

This chain uses TRBV12-5 with TRBJ2-1; the D gene is possibly TRBD2 (6 bases). Germline-derived CDR1 and CDR2 are LGHNT and FRNRAP. The CDR3 consists of 15 residues. Trimming took 4 bases from V and 6 from J, leaving 16 bases between them. The CDR3 nucleotides read TGTGCTAGTGGTTGGAGGGAAGCACAGGTCAATGAGCAGTTCTTC. Residues: CASGWREAQVNEQFF.